This TCR beta chain stems from a study of PD-1 blockade in classical Hodgkin lymphoma. Every patient relapsed after autologous stem cell transplantation, and brentuximab vedotin exposure varied. Study observations and caveats: Baseline diversity was lower in partial responders and progressors than complete responders. Among the patients, those starting nivolumab under 1 year after ASCT were excluded.

Trimming shortened V by 5 bases and J by 3 bases, and 19 bases separated the two germline ends. CDR1 and CDR2 from the germline V gene are SGHTA and FQGTGA. This CDR3 contains 16 residues. Worth noting for this clone: The antigen remains undetermined.

The table came from immunoSEQ multiplex PCR; TCRdb's copy has only in-frame clones and leaves some out. The data contain about 98,000 clones, 80% to 90% of them singletons. The chain recombines TRBV7-3 with TRBJ1-2, with a possible D match to TRBD1 (6 bases). The specimen was peripheral blood mononuclear cells (PBMCs), collected before the second cycle of nivolumab. The TCR comes from a human donor with classical Hodgkin lymphoma. The CDR3 region has the DNA TGTGCCAGCAGCCCGAGGGGGGCAGGGGATGACTATGGCTACACCTTC. It codes for CASSPRGAGDDYGYTF.